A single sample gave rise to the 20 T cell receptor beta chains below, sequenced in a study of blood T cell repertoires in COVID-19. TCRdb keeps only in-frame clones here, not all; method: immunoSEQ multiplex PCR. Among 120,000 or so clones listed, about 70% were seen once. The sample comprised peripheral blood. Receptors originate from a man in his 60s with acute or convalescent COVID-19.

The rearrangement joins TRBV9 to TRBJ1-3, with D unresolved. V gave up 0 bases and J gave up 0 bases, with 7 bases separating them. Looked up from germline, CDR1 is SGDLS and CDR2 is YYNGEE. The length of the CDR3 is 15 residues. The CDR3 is CASSVDGVSGNTIYF. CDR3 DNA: TGTGCCAGCAGCGTAGACGGGGTCTCTGGAAACACCATATATTTT.

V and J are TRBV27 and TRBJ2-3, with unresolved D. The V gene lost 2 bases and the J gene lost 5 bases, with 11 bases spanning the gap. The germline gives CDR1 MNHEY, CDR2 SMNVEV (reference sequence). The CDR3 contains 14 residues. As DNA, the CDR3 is TGTGCCAGCAGTTTACCCATCCCCGGAGATACGCAGTATTTT. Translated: CASSLPIPGDTQYF.

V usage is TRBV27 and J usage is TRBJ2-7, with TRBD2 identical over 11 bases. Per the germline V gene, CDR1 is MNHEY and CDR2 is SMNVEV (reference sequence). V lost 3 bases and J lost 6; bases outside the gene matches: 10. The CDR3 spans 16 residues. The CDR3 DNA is TGTGCCAGCAGTTTCTCGAGACTAGCGGGGTCAGGCGAGCAGTACTTC. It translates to CASSFSRLAGSGEQYF.

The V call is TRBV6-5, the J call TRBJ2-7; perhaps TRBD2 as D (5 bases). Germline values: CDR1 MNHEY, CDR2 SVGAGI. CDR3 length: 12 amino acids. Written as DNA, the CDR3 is TGTTCATCGCGGGCGCCTACCTACGAGCAGTACTTC. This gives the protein CSSRAPTYEQYF.

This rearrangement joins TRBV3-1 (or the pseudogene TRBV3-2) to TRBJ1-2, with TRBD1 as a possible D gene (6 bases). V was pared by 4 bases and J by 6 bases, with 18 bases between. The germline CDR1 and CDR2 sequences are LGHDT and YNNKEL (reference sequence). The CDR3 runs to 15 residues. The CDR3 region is CASSPEFTGTNGYTF. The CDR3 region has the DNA TGTGCCAGCAGCCCTGAGTTTACAGGGACGAATGGCTACACCTTC.

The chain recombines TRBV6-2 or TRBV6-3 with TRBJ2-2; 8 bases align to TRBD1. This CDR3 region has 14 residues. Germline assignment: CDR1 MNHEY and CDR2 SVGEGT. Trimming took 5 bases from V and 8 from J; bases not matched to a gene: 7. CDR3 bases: TGTGCCAGCAGTAGGTCAGGGGGCTCGGGGGAGCTGTTTTTT. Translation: CASSRSGGSGELFF.

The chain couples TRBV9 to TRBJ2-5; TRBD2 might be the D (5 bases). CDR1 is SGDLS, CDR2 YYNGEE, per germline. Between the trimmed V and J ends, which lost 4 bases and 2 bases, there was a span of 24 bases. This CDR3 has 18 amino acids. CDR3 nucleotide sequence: TGTGCCAGCAGCCCCTCTAGGGTTCGGGGTTTTCGGCAAGAGACCCAGTACTTC. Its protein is CASSPSRVRGFRQETQYF. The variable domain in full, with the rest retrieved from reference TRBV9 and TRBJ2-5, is DSGVTQTPKHLITATGQRVTLRCSPRSGDLSVYWYQQSLDQGLQFLIQYYNGEERAKGNILERFSAQQFPDLHSELNLSSLELGDSALYFCASSPSRVRGFRQETQYFGPGTRLLVL.

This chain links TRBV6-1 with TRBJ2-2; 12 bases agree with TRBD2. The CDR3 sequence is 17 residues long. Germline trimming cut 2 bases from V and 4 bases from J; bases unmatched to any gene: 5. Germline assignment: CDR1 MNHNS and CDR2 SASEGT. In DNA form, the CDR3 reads TGTGCCAGCAGTGAACCTAGCGGGAGGGATAGCACCGGGGAGCTGTTTTTT. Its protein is CASSEPSGRDSTGELFF.

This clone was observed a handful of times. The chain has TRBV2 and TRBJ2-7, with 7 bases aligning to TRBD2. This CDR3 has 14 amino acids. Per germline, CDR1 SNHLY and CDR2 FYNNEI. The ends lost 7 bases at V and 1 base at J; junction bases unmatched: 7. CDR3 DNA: TGTGCCAGCAAAGAGGCGGGACTATCCTACGAGCAGTACTTC. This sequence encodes CASKEAGLSYEQYF.

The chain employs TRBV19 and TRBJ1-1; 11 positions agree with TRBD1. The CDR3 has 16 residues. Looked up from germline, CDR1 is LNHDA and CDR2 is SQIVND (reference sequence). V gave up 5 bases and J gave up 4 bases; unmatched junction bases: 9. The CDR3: CASSFRDRGDGTEAFF. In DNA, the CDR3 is TGTGCCAGTAGTTTCCGGGACAGGGGGGACGGCACTGAAGCTTTCTTT.

CDR3 sequence: CASSLGSRPFF. For the CDR3, the DNA is TGTGCCAGCAGTTTAGGGTCGCGGCCGTTCTTC. This chain uses TRBV12-3 or TRBV12-4 with TRBJ2-1; D gene unclear. The CDR3 has 11 residues. The V gene lost 1 base and the J gene lost 15 bases, with 10 bases spanning the gap.

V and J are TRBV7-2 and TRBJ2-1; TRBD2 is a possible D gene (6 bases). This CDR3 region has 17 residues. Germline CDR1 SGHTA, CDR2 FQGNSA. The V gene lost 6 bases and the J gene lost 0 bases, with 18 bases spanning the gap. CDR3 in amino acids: CASRSRASVSSYNEQFF. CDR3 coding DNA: TGTGCCAGCAGGAGTCGGGCTAGCGTAAGCTCCTACAATGAGCAGTTCTTC.

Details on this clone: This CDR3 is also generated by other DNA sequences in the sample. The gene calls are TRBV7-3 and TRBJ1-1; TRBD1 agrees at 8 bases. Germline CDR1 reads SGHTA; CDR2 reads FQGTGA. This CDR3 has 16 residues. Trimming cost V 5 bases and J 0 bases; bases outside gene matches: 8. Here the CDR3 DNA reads TGTGCCAGCAGCAGACAGGGGCCTCCGATGAACACTGAAGCTTTCTTT. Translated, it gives CASSRQGPPMNTEAFF.

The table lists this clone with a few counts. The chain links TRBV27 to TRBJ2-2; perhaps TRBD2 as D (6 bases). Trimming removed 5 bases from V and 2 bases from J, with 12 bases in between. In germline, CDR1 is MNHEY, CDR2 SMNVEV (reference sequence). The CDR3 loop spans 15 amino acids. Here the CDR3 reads CASSRDSINTGELFF. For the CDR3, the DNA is TGTGCCAGCAGTCGGGACTCAATAAACACCGGGGAGCTGTTTTTT.

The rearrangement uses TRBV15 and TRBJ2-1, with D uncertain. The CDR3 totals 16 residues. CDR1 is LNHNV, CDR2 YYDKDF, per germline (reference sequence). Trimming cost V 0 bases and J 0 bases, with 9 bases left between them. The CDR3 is CATSRDLRSSYNEQFF. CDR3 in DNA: TGTGCCACCAGCAGAGACCTCCGGAGCTCCTACAATGAGCAGTTCTTC. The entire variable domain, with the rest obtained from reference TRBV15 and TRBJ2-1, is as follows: DAMVIQNPRYQVTQFGKPVTLSCSQTLNHNVMYWYQQKSSQAPKLLFHYYDKDFNNEADTPDNFQSRRPNTSFCFLDIRSPGLGDTAMYLCATSRDLRSSYNEQFFGPGTRLTVL.

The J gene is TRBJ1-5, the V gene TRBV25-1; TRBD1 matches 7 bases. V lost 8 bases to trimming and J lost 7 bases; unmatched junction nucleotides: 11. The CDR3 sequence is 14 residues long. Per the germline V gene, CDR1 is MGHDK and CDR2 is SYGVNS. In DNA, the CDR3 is TGTGCCAGCCGAAGAGGGGGCATAGGACAGCCCCAGCATTTT. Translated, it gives CASRRGGIGQPQHF.

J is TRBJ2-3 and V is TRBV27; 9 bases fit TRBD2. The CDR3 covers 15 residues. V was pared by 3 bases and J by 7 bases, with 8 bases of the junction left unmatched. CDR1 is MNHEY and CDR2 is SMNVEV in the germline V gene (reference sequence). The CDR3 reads CASSLRGGALNTQYF. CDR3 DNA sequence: TGTGCCAGCAGTTTGCGCGGGGGGGCCCTAAATACGCAGTATTTT.

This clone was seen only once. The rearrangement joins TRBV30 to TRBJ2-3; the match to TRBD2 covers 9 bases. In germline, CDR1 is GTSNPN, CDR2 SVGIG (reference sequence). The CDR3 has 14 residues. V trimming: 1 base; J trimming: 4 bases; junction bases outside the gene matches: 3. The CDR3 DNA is TGTGCCTGGAGTGGGGGACTAGCCGCAGATACGCAGTATTTT. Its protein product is CAWSGGLAADTQYF.

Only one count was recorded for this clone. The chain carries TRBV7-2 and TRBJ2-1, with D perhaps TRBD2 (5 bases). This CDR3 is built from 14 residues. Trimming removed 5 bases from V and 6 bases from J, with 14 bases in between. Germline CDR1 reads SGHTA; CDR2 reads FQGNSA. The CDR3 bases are TGTGCCAGCAGCCTACGCATTCGGGGCAATGAGCAGTTCTTC. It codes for CASSLRIRGNEQFF.

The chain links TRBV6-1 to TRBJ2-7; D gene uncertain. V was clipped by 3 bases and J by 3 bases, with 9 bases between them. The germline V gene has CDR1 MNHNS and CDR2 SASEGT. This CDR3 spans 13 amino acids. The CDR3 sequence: CASSDNSRYEQYF. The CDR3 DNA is TGTGCCAGCAGTGATAACAGCCGCTACGAGCAGTACTTC.